This entry describes one TCR beta chain. What it binds is unknown. The sample belongs to a study of T cells in localized non-small cell lung cancer. CDR3 length equals 16 residues. The germline CDR1 and CDR2 sequences are MNHEY and SMNVEV (reference sequence). V lost 2 bases and J 2 bases, leaving 15 bases between the germline ends. General study findings and limits: Adjacent lung was found to contain a median approximately 62 of the top 100 tumor clones.

Clones were sequenced by immunoSEQ multiplex PCR, and TCRdb holds only the in-frame ones, with some missing. The sample gives fewer than 95,000 clones, more than 75% of which show up once; about 4% is in the top ten. The origin of this receptor is a woman between 35 and 70 years old with stage II squamous cell lung carcinoma. The chain links TRBV27 to TRBJ1-1; D remains ambiguous. This material consisted of PBMCs, taken before any cancer treatment. CDR3 nucleotides: TGTGCCAGCAGTTTAATCCCAGGCAGAATTAACACTGAAGCTTTCTTT. Protein product: CASSLIPGRINTEAFF.